The text below deals with one TCR beta chain. Its recognized antigen is unknown. It has no much larger one-base neighbor in the sample; base qualities were not kept. Other nucleotide sequences in the sample specify the same CDR3. According to the germline V gene (reference sequence), CDR1 reads SGHNT and CDR2 reads YYREEE. The CDR3 numbers 14 residues from cysteine through phenylalanine. Just the 42-base CDR3 DNA is kept, in frame starting at base 1. V and J are truncated by 0 bases and 3 bases respectively, leaving an intervening sequence of 7 bases. The library was prepared using the immunoSEQ multiplex PCR assay. For the multiplex PCR, a mixture combining 60 forward primers for TCR Vbeta segments and 13 reverse primers for TCR Jbeta segments was used. Amplification of the CDR3 region of rearranged TCR beta genes was performed with a multiplex PCR assay on genomic DNA. The Illumina HiSeq System was used to sequence the amplified TCR beta libraries as 87-base-pair reads. The original pipeline was this. Across the 600 to 700 repertoires, a later analysis counted 78 million or so unique TCR beta chains, roughly 11 million of which were shared by at least two donors. A nearest-neighbor algorithm error-corrected the raw reads and collapsed the reads into unique sequences, merging closely related sequences to remove PCR and sequencing errors. CDR3 sequences were aligned to IMGT reference sequences to assign V, D and J gene segments. For a sequence to be retained, a match of at least six nucleotides to both a V gene segment and a J gene segment was required. Rearrangements were called productive when the CDR3 lacked stop codons and stayed in frame with V and J; all others were non-productive. CDR3 was defined according to IMGT convention as the region running from the second conserved V-encoded cysteine to the conserved J-encoded phenylalanine. Sequences without an unambiguous match to a single V gene segment were excluded from the earlier analysis of 500 to 700 of the donors. An earlier analysis of a few hundred of the donors called V segments functional above 56.7% productive rearrangements and segregating when the between-donor standard deviation exceeded 5%. To diagnose cytomegalovirus status from the catalog of TCR beta chain sequences, a statistical classification framework was built. V and J gene assignment, in a later analysis, came from comparing TCR nucleotide sequences with IMGT/GENE-DB human TR gene sequences. The TCRdist pipeline was used in a later analysis to assign CDR3 sequences and most-parsimonious VDJ recombination scenarios. In a later analysis, each TCR beta chain was defined by its CDR3 amino acid sequence together with its V-gene family, and reads lacking a unique V-gene family were excluded. To address suspected cross-contamination and a sequencing artifact, a later analysis removed several hundred highly shared, low-generation-probability nucleotide sequences. In a later analysis, a clonal expansion index for each public chain was calculated from normalized within-repertoire ranks of inferred template counts. Generation probabilities in a later analysis came from a VDJ recombination model fitted to out-of-frame rearrangements, and those results were checked against IGoR. Hypergeometric tests were used in a later analysis to score TCR-TCR, TCR-HLA and TCR-CMV co-occurrence, with a repertoire-size bias correction applied to the TCR pairs. To estimate false discovery rates, a later analysis permuted the HLA or CMV assignments 20 times. A later analysis grouped co-occurring TCRs with DBSCAN, adding TCRdist sequence similarity when clustering within HLA-allele-positive subsets. Repertoires with fewer than 30,000 or more than 120,000 public chains, plus five repertoires with anomalous nucleotide sharing, were excluded from co-occurrence clustering. TCRdb obtained this table from immuneACCESS and retained in-frame rearrangements with V and J assigned. These tables miss some clones; where compared with another copy, unresolved V genes account for less than half of the shortfall, and the remainder is unexplained. V, J and clone size reflect that table, while D and trimming were determined from the DNA. The table for this sample lists roughly 200,000 clones; about four fifths of them were counted only once. Jointly, the top ten make up 2.9% of the sample.

The source of the sample is a study of cytomegalovirus exposure and HLA in healthy donors (dated by TCRdb to between 2016 and 2019). For context, the study as a whole: According to an earlier analysis of 550 to 750 of the donors, about 179 million T cells yielded roughly 100 million unique TCR beta sequences and about 300 Gb of sequence data. The later analysis used no new phenotypic data to find candidate immune exposures, relying instead on TCR beta sequences and their occurrence across donors. The aim of the study was to test whether cataloging public T cell receptors could identify signatures of past pathogen exposure. Donor age, sex, ethnicity and CMV serostatus were compiled alongside the repertoire data. The number of donors typed differed by locus, with about 629-640 for A, B, C, DRB1 and DQB1, 522 for DQA1, about 610 for DPA1, and some 470 for DPB1. Every discovery cohort repertoire had been produced on one sequencing platform. An early release covering about 600 HLA-typed donors comprised about 320 gigabases of sequencing data and tens of millions of unique TCR sequences. HLA typing covered class I and class II loci at four-digit resolution. An earlier analysis of several hundred of the donors used high-throughput TCR beta sequencing to judge whether each TCR beta V gene segment behaved as functional or pseudogenic. Roughly 5 DR-DQ haplotypes were handled as single units for association and clustering because linkage in the cohort was strong. In a later analysis, previously published TCR beta repertoires from hundreds of donors were re-analyzed and high-resolution HLA genotyping was added so that TCR occurrence patterns could be studied. The T cell repertoires of some 700 subjects were profiled by immunosequencing and related to cytomegalovirus serostatus. High-throughput TCR immunosequencing, statistical association of individual TCRs with disease status, and machine learning were combined to predict cytomegalovirus infection status. Across about 380 genotyped donors of the cohort, an average of approximately 240,000 unique TCR beta nucleotide sequences per donor were sequenced, and around 20% of those sequences were non-productive. Of the 300 to 400 genotyped donors, 65% to 90% fell in the genetic ancestry cluster associated with self-reported Caucasian donors. A later genetic analysis took genome-wide SNP genotypes for about 65% of the roughly 670 donors and used that subset as a discovery cohort. A separate validation cohort of approximately 120 different subjects was used in addition to the approximately 640-subject first cohort. Results and caveats for the whole study, not just this receptor: At a false discovery rate of 0.05, a later analysis linked roughly 17,000 TCR beta sequences to specific HLA alleles. The presence/absence analyses assumed that sequencing depth was roughly uniform across donors, and that assumption may not be true. In this cohort, only TCR beta chains were sequenced, and detectable features were limited by the absence of alpha or paired-chain data. Broadly in line with IMGT annotations, most TCR beta V segments showed up in productive rearrangements about 90% or about 30% of the time in an earlier analysis of some 590 of the donors. When HLA alleles, especially DR and DQ, strongly co-occurred, attributing TCR associations to individual alleles was difficult. Correlated functional status among segregating V segments might reflect linkage disequilibrium, but an unknown experimental factor could not be ruled out. According to the authors, the approach could potentially be generalized to other disease states and immunological phenotypes. Most CMV-associated TCR beta chains appeared to be HLA-restricted in a later analysis, and the HLA associations seemed to be driven largely by CMV exposure. In a later analysis, the rate of TCR association differed among HLA loci, with DRB1 alleles having the most associated TCRs and HLA-C alleles having the fewest. Because HLA typing was unavailable for some donors at each locus, only the typed subset was used in association tests. V-gene and J-gene trimming of TCR beta chains was associated with a missense DCLRE1C variant in a later genetic analysis, and the association was replicated in an independent cohort. For the cohort, immune exposure information was limited to CMV serostatus. Some IMGT-functional V segments, including TRBV6-2 and TRBV6-3, could not be distinguished by the 87-base-pair reads and were therefore excluded. A later analysis found that HLA-associated TCR beta chains were more clonally expanded and had lower generation probabilities than equally common non-associated chains. Compared with the roughly 670-donor mean, donors in an Asian-associated ancestry cluster had fewer N-insertions in productive TCRs, according to a later genetic analysis. A later analysis reported that several top co-occurrence clusters appeared linked to parvovirus B19, influenza, CMV and Epstein-Barr virus. In both the original and validation cohorts, the classifier was reported to diagnose cytomegalovirus status with high specificity and sensitivity. The study listed 164 TCR beta chains as associated with cytomegalovirus. Most TCR sequences were observed very rarely across donors, whereas some public TCRs were present in many individuals. Roughly 15 rarely observed V segments, including chromosome 9 orphons, were excluded from the earlier analysis of almost 600 of the donors because counts were too low. A further reported finding was that TCR beta sequences accurately predicted the HLA-A and HLA-B alleles for most subjects in the first cohort. A cluster of highly shared sequence variants was judged likely to represent a technical artifact of the sequencing pipeline. In vitro tests confirmed that a few of the cytomegalovirus-associated TCR beta chains recognize cytomegalovirus antigens.

The cohort was made up of hundreds of healthy bone marrow donors. At the time of sampling, every cohort member was nominally healthy, though immune exposures that went unrecorded were likely present. The donor was CMV seronegative and was included in the group of a few hundred seronegative cohort members. A peripheral blood sample was provided by each donor, and peripheral blood mononuclear cells were used for TCR beta sequencing. The Qiagen DNeasy Blood Extraction Kit was used to extract genomic DNA from the blood cell samples. Sample: PBMCs. The V and J segments used are TRBV5-4 and TRBJ1-5; there is no confident call for the D gene. This receptor was obtained from a man aged 30 to 39 in good health and CMV-seronegative. The bases are TGTGCCAGCAGCTTGGAGGGAGTCAATCAGCCCCAGCATTTT. Its translation reads: CASSLEGVNQPQHF.